The 17 T cell receptor beta chains in this list originate from one sample, sequenced in a study of vaccination and CD4 T cells after COVID-19. Regarding treatment: approximately nine-day PBMC culture with coronavirus spike peptide pools or control peptides (ViraFEST assay). Once obtained from cultured CD4+ T cells, the DNA was sequenced using the Oncomine TCR Beta short-read assay. A single record per CDR3 protein comes from TCRdb applying MiXCR to the PCR reads. The table lists roughly 17,000 distinct CDR3 sequences, 65% to 80% of them singletons. No cognate antigen is known for these TCRs. Sequenced: CD4+ T cells from blood, cultured in vitro. The receptor set was obtained from a human donor who had recovered from COVID-19.

The chain employs TRBV7-2 and TRBJ2-3; D gene uncertain. Germline assignment: CDR1 SGHTA and CDR2 FQGNSA. With 5 bases removed from V and 0 bases from J, the gap between germline ends came to 9 bases. The CDR3 is made up of 14 amino acids. This CDR3 is CASSPARSTDTQYF. CDR3 nucleotide sequence: TGTGCCAGCAGCCCAGCGCGTAGCACAGATACGCAGTATTTT.

J is TRBJ2-3 and V is TRBV5-1, with no clear D. Trimming took off 4 bases at V and 6 bases at J, with 18 bases between the two ends. This CDR3 has 15 amino acids. Per the germline V gene, CDR1 is SGHRS and CDR2 is YFSETQ. The CDR3 DNA is TGCGCCAGCAGCCCTAATATAGGCGTCGGGGATACGCAGTATTTT. Its protein product is CASSPNIGVGDTQYF. Variable domain in full (rest from reference TRBV5-1 and TRBJ2-3): KAGVTQTPRYLIKTRGQQVTLSCSPISGHRSVSWYQQTPGQGLQFLFEYFSETQRNKGNFPGRFSGRQFSNSRSEMNVSTLELGDSALYLCASSPNIGVGDTQYFGPGTRLTVL.

This chain links TRBV19 with TRBJ1-1, with a possible D match to TRBD1 (5 bases). Germline V lookup: CDR1 LNHDA, CDR2 SQIVND (reference sequence). The CDR3 contains 13 residues. The germline V and J ends were trimmed by 5 bases and 1 base, with 8 bases remaining between them. CDR3 sequence (DNA): TGTGCCAGTAGTTCGACAGCGAACACTGAAGCTTTCTTT. Amino acid sequence: CASSSTANTEAFF.

This chain links TRBV20-1 with TRBJ2-3; 11 nucleotides line up with TRBD2. CDR3 length: 18 residues. Germline loops: CDR1 DFQATT, CDR2 SNEGSKA (reference sequence). Trimming cost V 3 bases and J 2 bases; bases outside gene matches: 13. CDR3 residues: CSASFRVASGRTTDTQYF. The DNA for the CDR3 is TGCAGTGCTAGTTTCAGGGTGGCTAGCGGGAGGACCACAGATACGCAGTATTTT.

The V gene is TRBV28, the J gene TRBJ1-2; D is unclear. Germline CDR1 reads MDHEN; CDR2 reads SYDVKM. The CDR3 extends over 15 amino acids. Trimming took 5 bases from V and 2 from J, leaving 15 bases between them. The CDR3: CASSDPKRGNYGYTF. As DNA, the CDR3 is TGTGCCAGCAGTGACCCCAAGCGAGGAAACTATGGCTACACCTTC.

The J gene is TRBJ1-6, the V gene TRBV7-9; no reliable D call. This CDR3 is built from 14 residues. Trimming removed 1 base at V and 5 bases at J, with 6 bases between. CDR1 and CDR2 from the germline V gene are SEHNR and FQNEAQ (reference sequence). The CDR3 loop is CASSLGGNNSPLHF. Written as DNA, the CDR3 is TGTGCCAGCAGCTTAGGAGGGAATAATTCACCCCTCCACTTT. The whole variable domain, filled in from reference TRBV7-9 and TRBJ1-6, reads DTGVSQNPRHKITKRGQNVTFRCDPISEHNRLYWYRQTLGQGPEFLTYFQNEAQLEKSRLLSDRFSAERPKGSFSTLEIQRTEQGDSAMYLCASSLGGNNSPLHFGNGTRLTVT.

This chain connects TRBV6-1 to TRBJ1-5; the match to TRBD1 covers 7 bases. With 4 bases clipped from V and 4 bases from J, the junction kept 7 bases outside the gene matches. This CDR3 contains 15 residues. Germline CDR1 is MNHNS and CDR2 is SASEGT. The CDR3 here is CASSVVRGVNQPQHF. CDR3 in DNA: TGTGCCAGCAGTGTAGTCAGGGGGGTGAATCAGCCCCAGCATTTT.

The chain links TRBV20-1 to TRBJ1-1; D remains unclear. The CDR3 is 11 amino acids. V dropped 5 bases and J dropped 4 bases, with 8 bases sitting between them. The germline CDR1 and CDR2 sequences are DFQATT and SNEGSKA (reference sequence). The DNA for the CDR3 is TGCAGTGCTCAGAAGAGCACTGAAGCTTTCTTT. This translates into CSAQKSTEAFF.

This rearrangement joins TRBV6-1 to TRBJ2-7, with no clear D. V gave up 8 bases and J gave up 5 bases, with 10 bases separating them. The CDR3 has 11 residues. CDR1 is MNHNS, CDR2 SASEGT, per germline. CDR3 nucleotides: TGTGCCAGCGCACAACGGGACGAGCAGTACTTC. Translation: CASAQRDEQYF.

The J gene is TRBJ2-7, the V gene TRBV20-1; TRBD2 matches 10 bases. The end of the DNA aligns better with TRBJ2-5, so the J call may be wrong. This CDR3 has 15 residues. Germline loops: CDR1 DFQATT, CDR2 SNEGSKA (reference sequence). The CDR3 protein is CSAGEPSGGQETQYF. The CDR3 coding sequence is TGCAGTGCTGGGGAGCCTAGCGGGGGACAAGAGACCCAGTACTTC.

The table lists this clonotype with a few counts. The V and J genes are TRBV19 and TRBJ2-3; no firm D call. CDR3 length equals 16 residues. The germline V and J ends were trimmed by 6 bases and 1 base, with 17 bases remaining between them. Germline assignment: CDR1 LNHDA and CDR2 SQIVND (reference sequence). The CDR3 here is CASSPAGLGGTDTQYF. For the CDR3, the DNA is TGTGCCAGTAGCCCGGCCGGGCTAGGCGGCACAGATACGCAGTATTTT.

This sequence joins TRBV20-1 and TRBJ2-5; 9 bases are a match to TRBD2. CDR1 is DFQATT and CDR2 is SNEGSKA in the germline V gene (reference sequence). This CDR3 is 16 amino acids long. V gave up 6 bases and J gave up 4 bases; unmatched junction bases: 15. The CDR3, as DNA: TGCAGTGCCTGGAAGGGGGCGGGGGGGGCCGCAGAGACCCAGTACTTC. It is translated as CSAWKGAGGAAETQYF.

V usage is TRBV7-2 and J usage is TRBJ2-5; D may match TRBD1 or TRBD2 (6 bases each). V was trimmed by 5 bases and J by 2 bases, leaving 12 bases between them. The germline V gene has CDR1 SGHTA and CDR2 FQGNSA. CDR3 length: 14 residues. CDR3 bases: TGTGCCAGCAGCCGGGGGCTGACGCAAGAGACCCAGTACTTC. This codes for CASSRGLTQETQYF.

The V and J genes are TRBV5-1 and TRBJ1-1, with D hard to call. The V gene's germline CDR1 is SGHRS and CDR2 YFSETQ. CDR3 length: 15 amino acids. V lost 1 base, J lost 4 bases, and 14 bases lay in between. The chain's CDR3 is CASSLNGGPGTEAFF. Written as DNA, the CDR3 is TGCGCCAGCAGCTTGAATGGAGGGCCAGGCACTGAAGCTTTCTTT.

This chain uses TRBV19 with TRBJ2-3; TRBD2 might be the D (5 bases). CDR1 and CDR2 (germline): LNHDA, SQIVND (reference sequence). V lost 1 base to trimming and J lost 2 bases, with 13 bases between them. The CDR3 covers 16 residues. CDR3 protein: CASSIASSKFTDTQYF. DNA for the CDR3: TGTGCCAGTAGTATAGCTAGCAGCAAGTTCACAGATACGCAGTATTTT.

The chain has TRBV7-2 and TRBJ2-5, with D tentatively TRBD1 (6 bases). Germline CDR1 and CDR2: SGHTA and FQGNSA. The CDR3 is 15 amino acids. Trimming removed 1 base from V and 4 bases from J, with 13 bases in between. In nucleotides, the CDR3 is TGTGCCAGCAGCTTAGGTTCCACAGGGTCAGAGACCCAGTACTTC. This codes for CASSLGSTGSETQYF.

This chain links TRBV10-3 with TRBJ2-3, with 7 bases lining up with TRBD1. The CDR3 sequence is 13 residues long. Germline-derived CDR1 and CDR2 are ENHRY and SYGVKD. The trim removed 10 bases at V and 6 bases at J, leaving 10 bases unmatched. DNA of the CDR3: TGTGCCACCCGGATGGGACAGTGGGATACGCAGTATTTT. This translates into CATRMGQWDTQYF.